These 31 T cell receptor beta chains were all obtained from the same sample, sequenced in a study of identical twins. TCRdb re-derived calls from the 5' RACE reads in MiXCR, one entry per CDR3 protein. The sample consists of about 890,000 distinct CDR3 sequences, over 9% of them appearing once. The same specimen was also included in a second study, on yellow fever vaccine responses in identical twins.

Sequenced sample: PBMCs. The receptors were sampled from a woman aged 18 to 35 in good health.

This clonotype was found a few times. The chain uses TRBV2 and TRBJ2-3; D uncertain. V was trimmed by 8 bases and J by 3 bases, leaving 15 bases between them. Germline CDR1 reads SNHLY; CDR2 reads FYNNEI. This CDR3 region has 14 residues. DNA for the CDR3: TGTGCCAGCTTGGTCGACACTACGACAGATACGCAGTATTTT. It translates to CASLVDTTTDTQYF.

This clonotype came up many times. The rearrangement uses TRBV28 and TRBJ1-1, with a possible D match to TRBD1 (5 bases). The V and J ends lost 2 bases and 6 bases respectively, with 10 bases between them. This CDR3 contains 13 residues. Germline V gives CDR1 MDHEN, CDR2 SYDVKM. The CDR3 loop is CASSLPGFAEAFF. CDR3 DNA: TGTGCCAGCAGTTTACCAGGGTTCGCTGAAGCTTTCTTT.

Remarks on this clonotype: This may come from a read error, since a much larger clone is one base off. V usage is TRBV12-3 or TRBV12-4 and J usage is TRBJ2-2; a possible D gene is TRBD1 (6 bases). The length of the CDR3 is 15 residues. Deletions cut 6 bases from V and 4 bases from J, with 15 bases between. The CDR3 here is CASRRQETSTGELFF. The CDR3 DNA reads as TGTGCCAGCAGAAGACAGGAAACGAGCACCGGGGAGCTGTTTTTT.

The CDR3 DNA sequence: TGTGCCAGCAGTTTTGTAGCCCGGAACACTGAAGCTTTCTTT. This codes for CASSFVARNTEAFF. The V gene is TRBV28, the J gene TRBJ1-1; D ambiguous. The CDR3 loop spans 14 amino acids. The germline V and J ends were trimmed by 3 bases and 1 base, with 9 bases remaining between them. Germline V CDR1 and CDR2: MDHEN, SYDVKM.

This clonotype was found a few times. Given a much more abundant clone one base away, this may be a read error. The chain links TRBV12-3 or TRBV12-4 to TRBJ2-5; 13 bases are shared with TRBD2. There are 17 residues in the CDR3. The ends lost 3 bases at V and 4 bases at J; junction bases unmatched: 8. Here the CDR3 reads CASSFGLAGVQGETQYF. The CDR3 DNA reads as TGTGCCAGCAGTTTTGGACTAGCGGGGGTCCAGGGAGAGACCCAGTACTTC.

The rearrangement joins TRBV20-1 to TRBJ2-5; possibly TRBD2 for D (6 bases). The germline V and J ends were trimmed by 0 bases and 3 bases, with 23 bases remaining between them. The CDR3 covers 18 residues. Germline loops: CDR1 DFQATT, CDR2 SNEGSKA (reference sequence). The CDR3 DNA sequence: TGCAGTGCTAGAGATTTTGCGGCCGACGGGAGCGTTAAAGAGACCCAGTACTTC. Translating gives CSARDFAADGSVKETQYF.

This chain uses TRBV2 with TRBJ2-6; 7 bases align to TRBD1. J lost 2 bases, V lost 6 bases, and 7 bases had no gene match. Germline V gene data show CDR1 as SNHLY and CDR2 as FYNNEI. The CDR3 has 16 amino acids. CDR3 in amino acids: CASSDRVLAGANVLTF. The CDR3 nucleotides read TGTGCCAGCAGCGACAGGGTATTGGCTGGGGCCAACGTCCTGACTTTC.

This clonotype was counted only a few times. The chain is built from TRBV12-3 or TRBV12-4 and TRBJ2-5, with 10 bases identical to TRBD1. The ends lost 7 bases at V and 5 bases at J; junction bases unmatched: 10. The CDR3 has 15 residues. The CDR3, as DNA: TGTGCCAGCACCTCCGGGGACAGGGGAAAGGAGACCCAGTACTTC. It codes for CASTSGDRGKETQYF.

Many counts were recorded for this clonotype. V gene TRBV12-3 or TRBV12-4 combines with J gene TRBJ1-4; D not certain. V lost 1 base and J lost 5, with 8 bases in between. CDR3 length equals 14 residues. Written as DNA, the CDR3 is TGTGCCAGCAGTTTAGGGCAGGAAAATGAAAAACTGTTTTTT. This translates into CASSLGQENEKLFF.

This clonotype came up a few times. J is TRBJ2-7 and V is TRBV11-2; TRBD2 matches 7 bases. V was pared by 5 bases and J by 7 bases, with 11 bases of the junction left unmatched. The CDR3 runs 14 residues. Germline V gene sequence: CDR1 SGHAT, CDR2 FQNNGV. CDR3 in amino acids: CASSLKGRAGEQYF. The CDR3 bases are TGTGCCAGCAGCCTAAAGGGGAGGGCGGGGGAGCAGTACTTC.

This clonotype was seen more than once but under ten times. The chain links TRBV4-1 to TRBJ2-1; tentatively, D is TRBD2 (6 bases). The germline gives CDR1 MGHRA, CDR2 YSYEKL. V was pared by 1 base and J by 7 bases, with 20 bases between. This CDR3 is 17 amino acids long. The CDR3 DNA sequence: TGCGCCAGCAGCCAAGGTTTGCAGGGAGGACCTCGGAATGAGCAGTTCTTC. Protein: CASSQGLQGGPRNEQFF.

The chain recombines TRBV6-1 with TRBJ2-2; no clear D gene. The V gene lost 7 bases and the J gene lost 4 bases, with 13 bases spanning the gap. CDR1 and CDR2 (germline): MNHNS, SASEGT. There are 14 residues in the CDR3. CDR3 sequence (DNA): TGTGCCAGCAACCTCCTCCCTCCCACCGGGGAGCTGTTTTTT. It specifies CASNLLPPTGELFF.

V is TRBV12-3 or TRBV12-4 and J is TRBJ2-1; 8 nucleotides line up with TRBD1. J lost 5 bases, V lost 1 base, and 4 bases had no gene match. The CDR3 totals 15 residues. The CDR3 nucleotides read TGTGCCAGCAGTTTAGGGACAGGGACCCACAATGAGCAGTTCTTC. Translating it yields CASSLGTGTHNEQFF.

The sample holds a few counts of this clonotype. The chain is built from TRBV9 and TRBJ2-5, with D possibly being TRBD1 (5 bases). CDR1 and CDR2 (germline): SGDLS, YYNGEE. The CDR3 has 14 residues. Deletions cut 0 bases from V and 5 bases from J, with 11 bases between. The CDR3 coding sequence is TGTGCCAGCAGCGTAGGACAGTACGAGGAGACCCAGTACTTC. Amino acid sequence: CASSVGQYEETQYF.

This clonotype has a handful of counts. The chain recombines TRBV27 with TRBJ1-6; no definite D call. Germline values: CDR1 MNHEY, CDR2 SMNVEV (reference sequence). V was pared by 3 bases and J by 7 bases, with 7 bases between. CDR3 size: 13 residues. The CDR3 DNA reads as TGTGCCAGCAGTTTCGGAAAGAATTCACCCCTCCACTTT. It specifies CASSFGKNSPLHF.

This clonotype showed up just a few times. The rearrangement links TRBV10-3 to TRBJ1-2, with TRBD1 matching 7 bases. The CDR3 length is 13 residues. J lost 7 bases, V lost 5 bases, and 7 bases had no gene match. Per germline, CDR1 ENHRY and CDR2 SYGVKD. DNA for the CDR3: TGTGCCATCAGTCCCCCACAGGGGAGTGGCTACACCTTC. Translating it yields CAISPPQGSGYTF.

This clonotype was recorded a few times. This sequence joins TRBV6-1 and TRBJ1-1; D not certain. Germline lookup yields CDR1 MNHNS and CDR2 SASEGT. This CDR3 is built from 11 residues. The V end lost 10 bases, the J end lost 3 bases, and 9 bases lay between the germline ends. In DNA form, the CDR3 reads TGTGCCACCATATGGGACACTGAAGCTTTCTTT. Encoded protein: CATIWDTEAFF.

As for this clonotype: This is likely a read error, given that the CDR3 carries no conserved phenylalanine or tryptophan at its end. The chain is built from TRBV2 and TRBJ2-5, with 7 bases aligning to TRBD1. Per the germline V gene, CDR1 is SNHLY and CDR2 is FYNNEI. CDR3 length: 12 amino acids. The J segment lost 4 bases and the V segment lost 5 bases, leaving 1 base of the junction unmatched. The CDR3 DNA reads TGTGCCAGCAGTCCAGGGGGAGAGACCCAGTACCTC. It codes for CASSPGGETQYL.

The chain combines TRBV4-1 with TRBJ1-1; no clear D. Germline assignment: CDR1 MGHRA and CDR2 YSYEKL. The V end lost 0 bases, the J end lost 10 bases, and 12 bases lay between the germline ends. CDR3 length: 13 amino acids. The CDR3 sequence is CASSQDGSAGAFF. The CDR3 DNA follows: TGCGCCAGCAGCCAAGATGGATCGGCCGGAGCTTTCTTT.

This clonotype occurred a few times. CDR3: CSANLQGREQYV. The DNA of the CDR3 is TGCAGTGCTAACCTCCAGGGTCGGGAGCAGTACGTC. The chain uses TRBV20-1 and TRBJ2-7, with D perhaps TRBD1 (5 bases). V shed 4 bases and J shed 7 bases, with 14 bases lying between them. Germline CDR1 and CDR2: DFQATT and SNEGSKA (reference sequence). CDR3 length: 12 amino acids.

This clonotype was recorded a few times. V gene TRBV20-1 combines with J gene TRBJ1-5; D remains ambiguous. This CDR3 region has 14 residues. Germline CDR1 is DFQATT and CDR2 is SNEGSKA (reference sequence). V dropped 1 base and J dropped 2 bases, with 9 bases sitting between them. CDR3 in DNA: TGCAGTGCTAGAGCCTCGGCGGGCAATCAGCCCCAGCATTTT. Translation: CSARASAGNQPQHF.

CDR3 nucleotide sequence: TGCGCCAGCAGTGGAGGAACTAGCGGGAGGTTAAATGAGCAGTTCTTC. Translating gives CASSGGTSGRLNEQFF. The V and J genes are TRBV10-1 and TRBJ2-1, with 12 positions matching TRBD2. There are 16 residues in the CDR3. Germline V lookup: CDR1 WNHNN, CDR2 SYGVQD (reference sequence). J gave up 7 bases and V 4 bases, and 8 bases lay outside the gene matches.

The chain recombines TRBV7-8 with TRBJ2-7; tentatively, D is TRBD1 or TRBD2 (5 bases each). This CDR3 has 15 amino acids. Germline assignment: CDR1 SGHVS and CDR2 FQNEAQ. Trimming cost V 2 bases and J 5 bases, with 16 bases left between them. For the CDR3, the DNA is TGTGCCAGCAGCTTATTGGGGGAGTGGGTGAACGAGCAGTACTTC. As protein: CASSLLGEWVNEQYF.

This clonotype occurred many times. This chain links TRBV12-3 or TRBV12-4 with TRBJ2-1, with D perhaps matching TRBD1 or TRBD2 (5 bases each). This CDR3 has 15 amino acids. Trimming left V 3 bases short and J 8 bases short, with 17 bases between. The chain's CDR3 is CASSFRGLALDEQFF. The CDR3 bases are TGTGCCAGCAGTTTCCGGGGCCTTGCTTTGGATGAGCAGTTCTTC.

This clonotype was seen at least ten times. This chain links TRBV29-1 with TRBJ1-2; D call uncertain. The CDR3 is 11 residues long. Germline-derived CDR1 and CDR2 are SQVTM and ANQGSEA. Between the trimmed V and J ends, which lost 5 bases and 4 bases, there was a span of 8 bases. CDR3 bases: TGCAGCGTTAGTACTACCTATGGCTACACCTTC. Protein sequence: CSVSTTYGYTF.

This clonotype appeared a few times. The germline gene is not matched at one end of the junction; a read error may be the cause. The CDR3 reads CASSFHFPNRPLLF. CDR3 sequence (DNA): TGTGCCAGCAGTTTTCATTTCCCGAACAGGCCCCTTCTCTTC. The rearrangement links TRBV27 to TRBJ2-1; tentative D call: TRBD1 (5 bases). This CDR3 region has 14 residues. Germline loops: CDR1 MNHEY, CDR2 SMNVEV (reference sequence).

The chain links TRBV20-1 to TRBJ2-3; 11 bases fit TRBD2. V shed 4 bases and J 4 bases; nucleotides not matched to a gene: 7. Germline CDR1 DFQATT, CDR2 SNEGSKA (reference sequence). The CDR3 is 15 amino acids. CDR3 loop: CSAKLAGVAPDTQYF. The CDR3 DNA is TGCAGTGCTAAACTAGCGGGAGTCGCACCAGATACGCAGTATTTT.

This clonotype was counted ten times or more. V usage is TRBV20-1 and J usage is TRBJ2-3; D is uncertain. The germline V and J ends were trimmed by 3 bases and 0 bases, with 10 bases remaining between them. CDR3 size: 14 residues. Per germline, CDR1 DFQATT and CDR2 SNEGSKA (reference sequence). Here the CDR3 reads CSASTWASTDTQYF. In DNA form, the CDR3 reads TGCAGTGCTAGTACGTGGGCTAGCACAGATACGCAGTATTTT.

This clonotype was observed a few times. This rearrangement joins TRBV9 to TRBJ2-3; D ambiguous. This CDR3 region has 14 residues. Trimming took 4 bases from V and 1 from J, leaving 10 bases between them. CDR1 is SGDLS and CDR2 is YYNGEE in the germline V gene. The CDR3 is CASSSYSGTDTQYF. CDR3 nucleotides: TGTGCCAGCAGCTCCTACTCGGGCACAGATACGCAGTATTTT.

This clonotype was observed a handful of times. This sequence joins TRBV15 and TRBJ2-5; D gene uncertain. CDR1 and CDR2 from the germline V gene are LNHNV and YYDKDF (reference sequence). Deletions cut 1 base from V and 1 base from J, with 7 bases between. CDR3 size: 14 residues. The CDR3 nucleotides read TGTGCCACCAGCAGAGGGGGAATCCAAGAGACCCAGTACTTC. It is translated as CATSRGGIQETQYF.

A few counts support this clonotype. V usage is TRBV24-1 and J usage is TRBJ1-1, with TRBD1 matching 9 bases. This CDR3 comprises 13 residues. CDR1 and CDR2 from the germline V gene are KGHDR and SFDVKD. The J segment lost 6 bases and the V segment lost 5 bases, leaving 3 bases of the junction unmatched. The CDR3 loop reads CATSGTGGPEAFF. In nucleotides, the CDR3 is TGTGCCACCAGTGGCACAGGGGGCCCTGAAGCTTTCTTT.